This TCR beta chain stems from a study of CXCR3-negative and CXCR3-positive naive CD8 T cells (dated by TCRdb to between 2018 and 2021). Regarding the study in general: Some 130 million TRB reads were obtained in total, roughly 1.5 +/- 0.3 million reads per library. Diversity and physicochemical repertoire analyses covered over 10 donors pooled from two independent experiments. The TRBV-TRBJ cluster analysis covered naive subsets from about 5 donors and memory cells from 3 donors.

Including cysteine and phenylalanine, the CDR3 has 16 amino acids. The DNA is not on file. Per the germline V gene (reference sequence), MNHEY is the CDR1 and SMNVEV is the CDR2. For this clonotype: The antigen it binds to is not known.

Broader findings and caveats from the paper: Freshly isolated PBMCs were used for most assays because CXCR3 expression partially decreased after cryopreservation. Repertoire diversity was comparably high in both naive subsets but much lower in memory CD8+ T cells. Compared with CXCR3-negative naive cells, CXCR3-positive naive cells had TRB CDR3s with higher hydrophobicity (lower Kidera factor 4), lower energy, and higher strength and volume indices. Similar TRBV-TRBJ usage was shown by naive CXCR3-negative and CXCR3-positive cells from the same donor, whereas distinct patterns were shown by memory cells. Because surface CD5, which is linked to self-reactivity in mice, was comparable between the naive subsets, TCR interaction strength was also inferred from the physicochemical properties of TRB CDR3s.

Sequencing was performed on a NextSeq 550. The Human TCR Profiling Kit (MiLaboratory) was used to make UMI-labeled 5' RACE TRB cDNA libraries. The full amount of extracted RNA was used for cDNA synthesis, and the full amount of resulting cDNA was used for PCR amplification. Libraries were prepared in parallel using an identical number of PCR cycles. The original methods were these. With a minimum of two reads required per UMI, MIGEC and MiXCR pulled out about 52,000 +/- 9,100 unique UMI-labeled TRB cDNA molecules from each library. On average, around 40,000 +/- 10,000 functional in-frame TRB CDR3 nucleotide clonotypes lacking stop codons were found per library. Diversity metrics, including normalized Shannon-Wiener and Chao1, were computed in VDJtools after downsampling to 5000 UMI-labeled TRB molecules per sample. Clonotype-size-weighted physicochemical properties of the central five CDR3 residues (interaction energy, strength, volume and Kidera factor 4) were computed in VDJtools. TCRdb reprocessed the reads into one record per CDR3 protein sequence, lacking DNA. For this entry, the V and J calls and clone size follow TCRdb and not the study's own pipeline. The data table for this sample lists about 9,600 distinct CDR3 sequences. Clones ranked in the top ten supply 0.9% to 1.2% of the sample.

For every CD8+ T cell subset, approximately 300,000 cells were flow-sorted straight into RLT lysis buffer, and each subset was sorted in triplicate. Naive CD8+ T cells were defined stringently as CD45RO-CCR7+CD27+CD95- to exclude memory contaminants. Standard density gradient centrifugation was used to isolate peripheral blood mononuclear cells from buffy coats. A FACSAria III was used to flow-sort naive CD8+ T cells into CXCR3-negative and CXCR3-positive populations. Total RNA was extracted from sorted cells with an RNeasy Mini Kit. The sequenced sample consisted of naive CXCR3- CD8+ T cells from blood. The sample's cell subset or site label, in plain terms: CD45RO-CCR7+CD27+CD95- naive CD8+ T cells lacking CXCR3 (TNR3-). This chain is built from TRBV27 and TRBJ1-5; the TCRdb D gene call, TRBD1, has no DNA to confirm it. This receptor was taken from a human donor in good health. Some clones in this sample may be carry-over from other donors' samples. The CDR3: CASRATLGDSNQPQHF.